These 4 T cell receptor beta chains came from one sample sequenced in a study of identical twins. TCRdb processed the 5' RACE reads anew with MiXCR; each CDR3 protein has one entry. Of some 500,000 distinct CDR3 sequences listed, 12% to 15% are singletons. These data are also associated with another study on yellow fever vaccine responses in identical twins.

What was sequenced was CD4+ T cells sorted from blood. The receptor set was obtained from a woman younger than 30 in good health.

This clonotype turned up a few times. The chain combines TRBV7-9 with TRBJ2-1, with D tentatively TRBD1 or TRBD2 (6 bases each). The CDR3 has 16 amino acids. Trimming shortened V by 5 bases and J by 4 bases, and 18 bases separated the two germline ends. Germline CDR1 reads SEHNR; CDR2 reads FQNEAQ (reference sequence). The CDR3 spells CASSLGSGARYNEQFF. The CDR3 DNA sequence: TGTGCCAGCAGCCTAGGGTCGGGGGCCCGATACAATGAGCAGTTCTTC.

This chain connects TRBV6-6 to TRBJ1-2; D uncertain. Trimming pared 3 bases from V and 8 bases from J, leaving 10 bases between. The CDR3 runs 12 residues. Germline V gene lookup returns CDR1 MNHNY and CDR2 SVGAGI (reference sequence). CDR3 protein: CASSYPDGGYTF. The DNA of the CDR3 is TGTGCCAGCAGTTATCCCGACGGCGGCTACACCTTC.

This clonotype was detected only a few times. The chain employs TRBV20-1 and TRBJ1-2, with 9 bases aligning to TRBD1. This CDR3 region has 12 residues. V gave up 5 bases and J gave up 6 bases; unmatched junction bases: 4. The germline V gene encodes CDR1 DFQATT and CDR2 SNEGSKA (reference sequence). The CDR3 nucleotides read TGCAGTGCTTACAGGGGGCGAGATGGCTACACCTTC. Residues: CSAYRGRDGYTF.

This clonotype was picked up many times. The J gene is TRBJ2-2, the V gene TRBV6-1; D not resolved. This CDR3 spans 13 amino acids. Germline V gene data show CDR1 as MNHNS and CDR2 as SASEGT. The V gene lost 8 bases and the J gene lost 2 bases, with 9 bases spanning the gap. DNA for the CDR3: TGTGCCAGCTTCGTACAAAACACCGGGGAGCTGTTTTTT. Translated, it gives CASFVQNTGELFF.